One and the same sample provided the 12 T cell receptor beta chains below, sequenced in a study of T cells in Graves' hyperthyroidism and ophthalmopathy. Amplification of TCR beta CDR3 regions was performed using RNA transcripts as template. HTBI primers were the set used in a first-round RT-PCR of the TCR CDR3. TCRdb used MiXCR to reprocess the multiplex PCR reads, holding one entry per CDR3 protein. Among some 650,000 distinct CDR3 sequences listed, roughly 15% were seen once. The sequencing input was blood. The receptor set was obtained from a woman aged 40 to 50 with Graves' ophthalmopathy.

This clonotype was detected a few times. The chain is built from TRBV3-1 and TRBJ2-2; unclear D gene. Trimming shortened V by 0 bases and J by 6 bases, and 8 bases separated the two germline ends. Germline CDR1 is LGHDT and CDR2 is YNNKEL (reference sequence). CDR3 length equals 14 residues. Here the CDR3 DNA reads TGTGCCAGCAGCCAAGAACTAATCTCCGGGGAGCTGTTTTTT. Encoded protein: CASSQELISGELFF.

This clonotype was observed many times. The V and J genes are TRBV2 and TRBJ2-4; the D is unclear. The ends were cut back, 3 bases at V and 8 bases at J, with 14 bases in the middle. Per germline, CDR1 SNHLY and CDR2 FYNNEI. This CDR3 region has 14 residues. The CDR3 sequence is CASSELQSVDIQYF. The CDR3 DNA reads as TGTGCCAGCAGTGAGTTGCAATCGGTGGACATTCAGTACTTC. Looking up the rest from reference TRBV2 and TRBJ2-4 gives the full variable domain: EPEVTQTPSHQVTQMGQEVILRCVPISNHLYFYWYRQILGQKVEFLVSFYNNEISEKSEIFDDQFSVERPDGSNFTLKIRSTKLEDSAMYFCASSELQSVDIQYFGAGTRLSVL.

This clonotype showed up many times. The chain uses TRBV7-8 and TRBJ2-7; TRBD2 agrees at 10 bases. V gave up 5 bases and J gave up 6 bases; unmatched junction bases: 13. CDR1 SGHVS and CDR2 FQNEAQ come from the germline V gene. This CDR3 is built from 16 residues. CDR3 residues: CASSRTPSGRAGEQYF. CDR3 DNA: TGTGCCAGCAGCCGCACCCCTAGCGGGAGAGCTGGCGAGCAGTACTTC.

The chain carries TRBV4-1 and TRBJ1-1; no reliable D call. Germline CDR1 reads MGHRA; CDR2 reads YSYEKL. The V end lost 3 bases, the J end lost 1 base, and 12 bases lay between the germline ends. This CDR3 spans 15 amino acids. As DNA, the CDR3 is TGCGCCAGCAGCCACGGGAGGCGGTCGAACACTGAAGCTTTCTTT. It yields the protein CASSHGRRSNTEAFF.

This clonotype was seen at least ten times. The chain employs TRBV5-6 and TRBJ2-1; TRBD1 matches at 7 bases. The CDR3 spans 15 residues. After removal of 0 bases from V and 11 bases from J, the junction contained 11 bases not matched to a gene. Germline V gives CDR1 SGHDT, CDR2 YYEEEE. CDR3 nucleotide sequence: TGTGCCAGCAGCTTGGTAGTTGAGGTAGGGGGCAAGCAGTTCTTC. It codes for CASSLVVEVGGKQFF.

V and J are TRBV6-1 and TRBJ1-2, with D uncertain. CDR3 length: 13 amino acids. Germline CDR1 and CDR2: MNHNS and SASEGT. V shed 5 bases and J shed 5 bases, with 12 bases lying between them. This chain's CDR3 is CASSSPMIYGYTF. The DNA of the CDR3 is TGTGCCAGCAGTTCCCCGATGATTTATGGCTACACCTTC.

As to this clonotype: Just one base apart from a much larger clone, this may be a read error. The chain couples TRBV20-1 to TRBJ2-5; D not resolved. CDR3 length: 13 amino acids. The V gene lost 1 base and the J gene lost 1 base, with 7 bases spanning the gap. Per germline, CDR1 DFQATT and CDR2 SNEGSKA (reference sequence). This CDR3 reads CSARAEAQETQYF. The CDR3 bases are TGCAGTGCTAGAGCCGAGGCCCAAGAGACCCAGTACTTC.

The V and J genes are TRBV10-3 and TRBJ1-2, with 8 bases aligning to TRBD1. CDR3 length: 12 amino acids. Per the germline V gene, CDR1 is ENHRY and CDR2 is SYGVKD. Germline trimming cut 5 bases from V and 6 bases from J; bases unmatched to any gene: 2. The chain's CDR3 is CAISPGGHGYTF. The DNA for the CDR3 is TGTGCCATCAGTCCAGGGGGCCATGGCTACACCTTC.

The V and J genes are TRBV19 and TRBJ2-1; 9 nucleotides match TRBD1. The CDR3 runs 14 residues. The V gene end was trimmed by 3 bases and the J gene end by 9 bases; junction bases not matched to a gene: 6. Germline assignment: CDR1 LNHDA and CDR2 SQIVND (reference sequence). The CDR3 region is CASSINRGQGEQFF. The CDR3 region has the DNA TGTGCCAGTAGTATTAACAGGGGGCAGGGTGAGCAGTTCTTC.

The sample holds a few counts of this clonotype. The rearrangement uses TRBV6-1 and TRBJ1-2, with 9 bases that match TRBD1. J gave up 12 bases and V 6 bases, and 11 bases lay outside the gene matches. The germline V gene has CDR1 MNHNS and CDR2 SASEGT. The CDR3 totals 13 residues. The CDR3 loop reads CASSLLTGGDDTF. The CDR3 DNA sequence: TGTGCCAGCAGCCTACTAACAGGGGGCGACGACACCTTC.

There are many counts of this clonotype. The rearrangement joins TRBV10-2 to TRBJ2-7; D gene uncertain. Germline CDR1 WSHSY, CDR2 SAAADI. Trimming removed 3 bases at V and 6 bases at J, with 6 bases between. This CDR3 contains 11 residues. Here the CDR3 DNA reads TGCGCCAGCAGTGATGGACGCGAGCAGTACTTC. Translating gives CASSDGREQYF.

This rearrangement joins TRBV10-2 to TRBJ2-7, with D perhaps TRBD2 (6 bases). This CDR3 has 15 amino acids. Trimming took 5 bases from V and 0 from J, leaving 14 bases between them. Germline values: CDR1 WSHSY, CDR2 SAAADI. DNA of the CDR3: TGCGCCAGCAGTCCTGGGGGGTCCCTCTCCTACGAGCAGTACTTC. Its protein is CASSPGGSLSYEQYF.